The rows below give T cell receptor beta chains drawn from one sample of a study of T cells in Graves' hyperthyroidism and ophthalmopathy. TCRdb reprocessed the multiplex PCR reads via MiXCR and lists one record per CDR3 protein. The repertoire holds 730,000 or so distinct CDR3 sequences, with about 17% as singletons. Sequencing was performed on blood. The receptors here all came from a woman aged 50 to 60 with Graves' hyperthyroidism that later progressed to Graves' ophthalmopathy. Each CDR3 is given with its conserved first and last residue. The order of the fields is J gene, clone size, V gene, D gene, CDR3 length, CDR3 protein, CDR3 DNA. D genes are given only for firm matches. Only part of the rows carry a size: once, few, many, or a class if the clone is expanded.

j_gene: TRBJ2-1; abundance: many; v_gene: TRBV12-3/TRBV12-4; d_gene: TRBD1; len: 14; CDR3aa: CASRRQGADNEQFF; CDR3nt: TGTGCCAGCAGACGACAGGGGGCAGACAATGAGCAGTTCTTC
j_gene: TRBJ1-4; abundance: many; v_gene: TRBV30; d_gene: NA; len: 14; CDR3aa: CAWTDGVSNEKLFF; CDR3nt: TGTGCCTGGACAGACGGGGTGTCGAATGAAAAACTGTTTTTT
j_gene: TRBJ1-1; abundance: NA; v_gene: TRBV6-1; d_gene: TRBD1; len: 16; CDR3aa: CASSGDRGQWNTEAFF; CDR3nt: TGTGCCAGCAGTGGAGACAGGGGACAGTGGAACACTGAAGCTTTCTTT
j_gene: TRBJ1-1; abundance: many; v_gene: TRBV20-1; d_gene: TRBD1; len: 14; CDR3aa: CSAYKTGVDTEAFF; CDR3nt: TGCAGTGCTTATAAGACAGGGGTGGACACTGAAGCTTTCTTT
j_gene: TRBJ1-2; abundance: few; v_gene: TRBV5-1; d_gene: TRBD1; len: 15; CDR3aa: CASSGGQGGNYGYTF; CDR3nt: TGCGCCAGCAGCGGTGGACAGGGTGGTAACTATGGCTACACCTTC
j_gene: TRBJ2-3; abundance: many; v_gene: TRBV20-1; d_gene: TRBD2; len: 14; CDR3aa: CSARLSGGTDTQYF; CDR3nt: TGCAGTGCTAGACTTAGCGGGGGGACAGATACGCAGTATTTT
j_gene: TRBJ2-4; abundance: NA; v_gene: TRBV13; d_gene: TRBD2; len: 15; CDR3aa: CASSLGVGGANIQYF; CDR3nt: TGTGCCAGCAGCTTAGGCGTCGGGGGGGCAAACATTCAGTACTTC
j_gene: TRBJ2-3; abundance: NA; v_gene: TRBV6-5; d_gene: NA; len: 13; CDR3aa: CASSSSLSDTQYF; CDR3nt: TGTGCCAGCAGTTCCTCCCTTTCTGATACGCAGTATTTT
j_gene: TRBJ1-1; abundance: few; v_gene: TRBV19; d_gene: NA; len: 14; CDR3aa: CASRDYSANTEAFF; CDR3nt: TGTGCCAGTAGGGATTACAGTGCGAACACTGAAGCTTTCTTT
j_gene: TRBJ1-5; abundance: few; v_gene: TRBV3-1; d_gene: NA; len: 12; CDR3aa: CASSQVGKPQHF; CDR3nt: TGTGCCAGCAGCCAAGTGGGGAAGCCCCAGCATTTT
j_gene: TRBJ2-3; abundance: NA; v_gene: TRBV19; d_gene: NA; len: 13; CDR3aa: CASSIRGTDTQYF; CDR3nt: TGTGCCAGTAGTATTCGTGGGACAGATACGCAGTATTTT
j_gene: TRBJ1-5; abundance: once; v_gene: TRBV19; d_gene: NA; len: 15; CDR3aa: CASSIGGSLHQPQHF; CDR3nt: TGTGCCAGTAGTATAGGGGGCAGTCTGCATCAGCCCCAGCATTTT
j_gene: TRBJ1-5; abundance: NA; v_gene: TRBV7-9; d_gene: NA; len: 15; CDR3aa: CASSSDGRSNQPQHF; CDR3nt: TGTGCCAGCAGCTCCGATGGCCGTAGCAATCAGCCCCAGCATTTT
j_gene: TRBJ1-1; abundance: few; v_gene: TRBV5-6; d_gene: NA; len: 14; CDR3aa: CATGRGPGDTEAFF; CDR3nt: TGTGCCACGGGGCGGGGGCCGGGGGATACTGAAGCTTTCTTT
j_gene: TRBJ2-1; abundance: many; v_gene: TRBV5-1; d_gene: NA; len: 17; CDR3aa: CASSWGGGRSSYNEQFF; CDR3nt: TGCGCCAGCAGCTGGGGGGGGGGGCGGAGCTCCTACAATGAGCAGTTCTTC
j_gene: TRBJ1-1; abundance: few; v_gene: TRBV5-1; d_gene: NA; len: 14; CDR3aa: CASSLWVGATEAFF; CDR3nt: TGCGCCAGCAGCTTATGGGTCGGGGCCACTGAAGCTTTCTTT
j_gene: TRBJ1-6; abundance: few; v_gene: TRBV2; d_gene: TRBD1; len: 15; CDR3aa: CASSETGQGNGPLHF; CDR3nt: TGTGCCAGCAGCGAAACGGGACAGGGGAATGGACCCCTCCACTTT
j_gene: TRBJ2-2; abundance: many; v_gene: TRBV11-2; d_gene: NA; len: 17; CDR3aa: CASSLGLGQLNTGELFF; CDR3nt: TGTGCCAGCAGCTTAGGCCTTGGACAGCTGAACACCGGGGAGCTGTTTTTT
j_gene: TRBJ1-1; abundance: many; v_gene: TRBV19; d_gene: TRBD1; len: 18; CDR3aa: CASRPDPGQGLLATEAFF; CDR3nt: TGTGCCAGTAGACCAGATCCGGGACAGGGACTGCTTGCTACTGAAGCTTTCTTT
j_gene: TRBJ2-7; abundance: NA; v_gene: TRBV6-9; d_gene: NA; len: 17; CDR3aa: CASSSSRGTYRSYEQYF; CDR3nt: TGTGCCAGCAGTTCCTCCCGCGGGACCTACCGTTCCTACGAGCAGTACTTC
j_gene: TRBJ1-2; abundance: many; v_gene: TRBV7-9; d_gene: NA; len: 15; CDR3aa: CASSLDFFPLYGYTF; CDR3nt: TGTGCCAGCAGCTTGGACTTCTTCCCCCTCTATGGCTACACCTTC
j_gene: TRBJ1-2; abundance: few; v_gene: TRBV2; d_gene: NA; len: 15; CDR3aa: CASSQMTSDAGGYTF; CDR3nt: TGTGCCAGCAGTCAAATGACCTCCGACGCGGGTGGCTACACCTTC
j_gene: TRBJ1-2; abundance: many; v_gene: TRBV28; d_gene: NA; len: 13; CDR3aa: CASSFWGGDGYTF; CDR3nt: TGTGCCAGCAGTTTTTGGGGCGGGGACGGCTACACCTTC
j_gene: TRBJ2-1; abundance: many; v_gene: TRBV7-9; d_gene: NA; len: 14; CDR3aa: CASSLVIVGSEQFF; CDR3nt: TGTGCCAGCAGCTTAGTTATCGTGGGGAGTGAGCAGTTCTTC
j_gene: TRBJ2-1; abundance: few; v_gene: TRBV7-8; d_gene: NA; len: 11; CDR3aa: CASVGEAEQFF; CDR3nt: TGTGCCAGCGTCGGGGAGGCTGAGCAGTTCTTC
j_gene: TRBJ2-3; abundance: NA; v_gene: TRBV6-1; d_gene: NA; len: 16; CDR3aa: CASSSVKWAAAQAQYF; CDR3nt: TGTGCCAGCAGTTCCGTTAAGTGGGCCGCCGCTCAAGCGCAGTATTTT
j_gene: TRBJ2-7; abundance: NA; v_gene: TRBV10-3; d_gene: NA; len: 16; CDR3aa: CAISESDQGFFGEQYF; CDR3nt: TGTGCCATCAGTGAGTCAGACCAGGGATTTTTCGGCGAGCAGTACTTC
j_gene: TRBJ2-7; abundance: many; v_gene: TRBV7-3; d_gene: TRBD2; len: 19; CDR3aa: CASSSPLAAEGRGSYEQYF; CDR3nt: TGTGCCAGCAGCTCCCCACTTGCGGCGGAGGGGAGGGGATCCTACGAGCAGTACTTC
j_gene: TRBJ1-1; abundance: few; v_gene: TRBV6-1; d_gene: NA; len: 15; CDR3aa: CASKRPGHSNTEAFF; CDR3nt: TGTGCCAGCAAACGACCGGGACACTCGAACACTGAAGCTTTCTTT
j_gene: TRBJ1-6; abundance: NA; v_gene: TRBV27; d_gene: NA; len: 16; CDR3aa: CASSLSGLSSGSPLHF; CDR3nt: TGTGCCAGCAGTTTATCGGGTCTATCCTCAGGTTCACCCCTCCACTTT
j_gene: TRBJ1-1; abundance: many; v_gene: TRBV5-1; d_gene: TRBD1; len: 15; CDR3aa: CASSLAGGLGTEAFF; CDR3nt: TGTGCCAGCAGTTTAGCAGGGGGCTTGGGCACTGAAGCTTTCTTT
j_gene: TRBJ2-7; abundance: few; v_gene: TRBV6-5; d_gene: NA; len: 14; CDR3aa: CASSGSGSNYEQYF; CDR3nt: TGTGCCAGCAGTGGTTCAGGGTCCAATTACGAGCAGTACTTC
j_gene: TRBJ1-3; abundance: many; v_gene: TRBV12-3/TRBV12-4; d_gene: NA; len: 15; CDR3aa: CASSSTGSSGNTIYF; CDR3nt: TGTGCCAGCAGCTCAACAGGGAGCTCTGGAAACACCATATATTTT
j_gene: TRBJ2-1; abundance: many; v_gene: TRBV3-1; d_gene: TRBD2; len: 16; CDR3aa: CASSQSGLAGYNEQFF; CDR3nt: TGTGCCAGCAGCCAATCTGGCCTAGCGGGATACAATGAGCAGTTCTTC
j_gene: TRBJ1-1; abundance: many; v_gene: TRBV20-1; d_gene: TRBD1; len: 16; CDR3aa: CSARRTGVGLGTEAFF; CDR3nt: TGCAGTGCTAGACGGACAGGGGTCGGCCTAGGCACTGAAGCTTTCTTT
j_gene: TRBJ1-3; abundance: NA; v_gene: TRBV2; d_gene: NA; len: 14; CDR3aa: CASRGSGLGNTIYF; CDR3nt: TGTGCCAGCAGGGGTTCAGGGCTTGGAAACACCATATATTTT
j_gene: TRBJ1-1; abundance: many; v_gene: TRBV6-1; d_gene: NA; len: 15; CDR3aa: CASRVQGQANTEAFF; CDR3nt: TGTGCCAGCAGGGTCCAGGGACAAGCGAACACTGAAGCTTTCTTT
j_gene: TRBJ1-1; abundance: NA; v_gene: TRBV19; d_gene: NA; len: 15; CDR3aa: CASSYTGRRGTEAFF; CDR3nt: TGTGCCAGTAGTTATACCGGCAGAAGAGGCACTGAAGCTTTCTTT
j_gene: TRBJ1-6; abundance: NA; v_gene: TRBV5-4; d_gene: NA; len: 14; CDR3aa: CASSLWGGGSPLHF; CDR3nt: TGTGCCAGCAGCTTATGGGGGGGCGGTTCACCCCTCCACTTT
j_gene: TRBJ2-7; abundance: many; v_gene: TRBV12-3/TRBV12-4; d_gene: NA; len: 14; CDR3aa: CASSVQDTLYEQYF; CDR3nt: TGTGCCAGCAGTGTTCAGGACACGCTCTACGAGCAGTACTTC
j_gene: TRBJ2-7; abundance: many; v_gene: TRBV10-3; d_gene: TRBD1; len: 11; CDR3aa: CAIRQGDEQYF; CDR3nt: TGTGCCATCAGACAGGGGGACGAGCAGTACTTC
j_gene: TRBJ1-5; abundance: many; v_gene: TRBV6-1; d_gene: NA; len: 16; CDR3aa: CASEFGPIYSNQPQHF; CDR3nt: TGTGCCAGCGAGTTTGGGCCGATTTATAGCAATCAGCCCCAGCATTTT
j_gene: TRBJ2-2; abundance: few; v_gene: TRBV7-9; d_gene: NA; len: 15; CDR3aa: CASSLEGFDTGELFF; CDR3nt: TGTGCCAGCAGCTTAGAGGGATTCGACACCGGGGAGCTGTTTTTT
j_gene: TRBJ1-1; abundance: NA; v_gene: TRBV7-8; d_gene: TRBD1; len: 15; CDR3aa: CASSEGQGANTEAFF; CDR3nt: TGTGCCAGCAGCGAAGGACAGGGGGCGAACACTGAAGCTTTCTTT
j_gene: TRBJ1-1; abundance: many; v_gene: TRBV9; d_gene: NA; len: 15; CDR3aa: CASSVAGTGHTEAFF; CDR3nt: TGTGCCAGCAGCGTTGCCGGGACGGGTCACACTGAAGCTTTCTTT
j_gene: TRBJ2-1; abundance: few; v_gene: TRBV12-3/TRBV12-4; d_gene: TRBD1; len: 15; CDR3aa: CASSWGQGRYNEQFF; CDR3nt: TGTGCCAGCAGTTGGGGACAGGGACGCTACAATGAGCAGTTCTTC
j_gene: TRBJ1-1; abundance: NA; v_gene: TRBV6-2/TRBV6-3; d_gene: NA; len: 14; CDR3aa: CASSYGRYYGKAFF; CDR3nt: TGTGCCAGCAGTTACGGGCGGTACTACGGGAAAGCTTTCTTT
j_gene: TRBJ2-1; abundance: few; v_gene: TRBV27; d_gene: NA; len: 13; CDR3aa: CASSLNRVTEQFF; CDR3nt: TGTGCCAGCAGTTTAAACAGGGTCACTGAGCAGTTCTTC